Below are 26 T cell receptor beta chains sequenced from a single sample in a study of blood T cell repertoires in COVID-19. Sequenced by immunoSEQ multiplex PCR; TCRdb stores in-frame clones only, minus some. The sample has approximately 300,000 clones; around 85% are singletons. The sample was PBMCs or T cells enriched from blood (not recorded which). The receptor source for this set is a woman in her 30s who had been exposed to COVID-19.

CDR3 region: CASSIVADSNTEAFF. CDR3 DNA: TGTGCCAGTAGTATTGTTGCAGATTCGAACACTGAAGCTTTCTTT. This chain connects TRBV19 to TRBJ1-1; D uncertain. CDR1 and CDR2 (germline): LNHDA, SQIVND (reference sequence). The V end lost 3 bases, the J end lost 1 base, and 12 bases lay between the germline ends. The CDR3 spans 15 residues.

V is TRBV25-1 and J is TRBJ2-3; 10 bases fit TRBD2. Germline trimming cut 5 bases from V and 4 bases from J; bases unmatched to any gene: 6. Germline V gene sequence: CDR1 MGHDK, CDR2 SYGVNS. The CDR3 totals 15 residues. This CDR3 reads CASSTASGSADTQYF. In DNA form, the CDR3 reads TGTGCCAGCAGTACGGCTAGCGGGAGCGCAGATACGCAGTATTTT.

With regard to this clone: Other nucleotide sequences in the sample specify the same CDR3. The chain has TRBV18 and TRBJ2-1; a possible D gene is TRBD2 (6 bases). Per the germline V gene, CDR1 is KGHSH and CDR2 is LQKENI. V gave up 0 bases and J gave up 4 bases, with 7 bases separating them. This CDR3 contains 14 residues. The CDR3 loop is CASSPPSGYNEQFF. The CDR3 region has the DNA TGTGCCAGCTCACCACCTAGCGGATACAATGAGCAGTTCTTC.

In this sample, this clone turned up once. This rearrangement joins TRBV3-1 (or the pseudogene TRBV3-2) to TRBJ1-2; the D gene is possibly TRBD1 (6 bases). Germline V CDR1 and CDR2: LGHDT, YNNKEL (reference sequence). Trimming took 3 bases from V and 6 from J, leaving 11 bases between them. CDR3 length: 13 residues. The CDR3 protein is CASSQDSYHGYTF. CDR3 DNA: TGTGCCAGCAGCCAGGACAGTTACCATGGCTACACCTTC.

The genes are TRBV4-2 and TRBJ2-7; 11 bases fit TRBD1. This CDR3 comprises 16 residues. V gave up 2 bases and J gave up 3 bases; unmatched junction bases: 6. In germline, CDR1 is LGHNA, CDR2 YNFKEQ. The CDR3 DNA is TGTGCCAGCAGCCAATCACGGACAGGGGGCGACTACGAGCAGTACTTC. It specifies CASSQSRTGGDYEQYF.

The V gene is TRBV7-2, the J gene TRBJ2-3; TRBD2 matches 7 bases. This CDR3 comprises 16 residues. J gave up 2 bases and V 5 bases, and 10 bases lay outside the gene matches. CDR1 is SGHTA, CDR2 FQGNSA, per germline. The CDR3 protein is CASSPDGTINTDTQYF. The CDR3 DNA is TGTGCCAGCAGCCCGGACGGGACTATAAACACAGATACGCAGTATTTT.

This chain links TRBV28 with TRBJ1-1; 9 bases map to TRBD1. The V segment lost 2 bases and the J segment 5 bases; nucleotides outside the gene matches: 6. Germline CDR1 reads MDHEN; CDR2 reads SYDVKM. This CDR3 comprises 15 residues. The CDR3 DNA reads TGTGCCAGCAGTTTAGGGGACAGGGCGGCAACTGAAGCTTTCTTT. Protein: CASSLGDRAATEAFF.

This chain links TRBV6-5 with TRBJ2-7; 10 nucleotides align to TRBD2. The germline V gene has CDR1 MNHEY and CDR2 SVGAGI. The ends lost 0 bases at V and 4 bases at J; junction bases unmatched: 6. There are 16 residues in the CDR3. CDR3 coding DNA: TGTGCCAGCAGTTACTCGAGAGCGGGAGGGAAATACGAGCAGTACTTC. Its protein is CASSYSRAGGKYEQYF.

CDR3 sequence: CAIRAAANEKLFF. CDR3 nucleotides: TGTGCCATCAGGGCGGCAGCGAATGAAAAACTGTTTTTT. This chain connects TRBV10-3 to TRBJ1-4; D is unresolved. The CDR3 contains 13 residues. Germline V gives CDR1 ENHRY, CDR2 SYGVKD. V shed 6 bases and J shed 5 bases, with 10 bases lying between them.

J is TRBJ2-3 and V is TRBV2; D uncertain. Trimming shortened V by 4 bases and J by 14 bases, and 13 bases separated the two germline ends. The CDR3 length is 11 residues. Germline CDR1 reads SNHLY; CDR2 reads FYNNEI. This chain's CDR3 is CASSVQTIGYF. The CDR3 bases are TGTGCCAGCAGTGTCCAGACAATAGGGTATTTT.

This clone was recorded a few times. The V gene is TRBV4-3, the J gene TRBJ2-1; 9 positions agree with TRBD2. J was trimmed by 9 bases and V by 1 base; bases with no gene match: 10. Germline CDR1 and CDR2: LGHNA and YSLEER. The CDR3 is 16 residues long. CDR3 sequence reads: CASSQVRGGGAGEQFF. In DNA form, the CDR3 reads TGCGCCAGCAGCCAAGTCCGAGGCGGGGGGGCCGGTGAGCAGTTCTTC.

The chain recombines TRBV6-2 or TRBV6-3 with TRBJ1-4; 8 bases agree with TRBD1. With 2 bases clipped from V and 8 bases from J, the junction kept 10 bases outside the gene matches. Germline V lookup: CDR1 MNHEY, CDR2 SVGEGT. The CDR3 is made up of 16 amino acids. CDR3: CASSYPEDRESEKLFF. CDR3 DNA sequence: TGTGCCAGCAGTTACCCCGAGGACAGGGAAAGCGAAAAACTGTTTTTT.

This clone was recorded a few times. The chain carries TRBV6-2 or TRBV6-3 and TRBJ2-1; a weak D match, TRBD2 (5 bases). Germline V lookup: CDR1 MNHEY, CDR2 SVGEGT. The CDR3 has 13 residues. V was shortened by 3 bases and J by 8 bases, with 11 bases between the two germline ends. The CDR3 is CASSYPGIDEQFF. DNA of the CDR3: TGTGCCAGCAGTTATCCGGGGATAGATGAGCAGTTCTTC.

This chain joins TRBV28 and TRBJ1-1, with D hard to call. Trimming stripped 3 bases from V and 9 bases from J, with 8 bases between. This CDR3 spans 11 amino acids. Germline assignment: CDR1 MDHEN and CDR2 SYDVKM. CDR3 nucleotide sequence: TGTGCCAGCAGTTTGGGCAGTCAAGCTTTCTTT. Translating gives CASSLGSQAFF.

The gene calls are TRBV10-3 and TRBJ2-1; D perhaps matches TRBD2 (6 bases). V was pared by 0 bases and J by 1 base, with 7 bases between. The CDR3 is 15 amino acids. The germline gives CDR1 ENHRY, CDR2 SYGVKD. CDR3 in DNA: TGTGCCATCAGTGAGTCGGGGGGTTCCTACAATGAGCAGTTCTTC. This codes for CAISESGGSYNEQFF.

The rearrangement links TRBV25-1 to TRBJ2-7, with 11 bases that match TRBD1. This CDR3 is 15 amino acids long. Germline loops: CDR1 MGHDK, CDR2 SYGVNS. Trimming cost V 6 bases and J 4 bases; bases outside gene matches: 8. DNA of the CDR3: TGTGCCAGCAGCCGCCGGACAGGGGGCGGATACGAGCAGTACTTC. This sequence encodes CASSRRTGGGYEQYF.

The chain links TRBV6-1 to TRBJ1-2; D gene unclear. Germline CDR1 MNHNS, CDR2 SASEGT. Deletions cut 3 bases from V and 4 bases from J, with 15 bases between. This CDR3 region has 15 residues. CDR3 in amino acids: CASSEISGRRYGYTF. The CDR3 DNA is TGTGCCAGCAGTGAGATAAGCGGTAGACGCTATGGCTACACCTTC.

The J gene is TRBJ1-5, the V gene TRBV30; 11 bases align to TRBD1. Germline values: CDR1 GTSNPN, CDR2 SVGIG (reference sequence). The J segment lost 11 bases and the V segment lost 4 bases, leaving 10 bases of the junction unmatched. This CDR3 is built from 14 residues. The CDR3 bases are TGTGCCTGGACCGGGACAGGGGGTTCCAAGTCCCAGCATTTT. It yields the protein CAWTGTGGSKSQHF. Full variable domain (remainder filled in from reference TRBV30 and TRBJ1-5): SQTIHQWPATLVQPVGSPLSLECTVEGTSNPNLYWYRQAAGRGLQLLFYSVGIGQISSEVPQNLSASRPQDRQFILSSKKLLLSDSGFYLCAWTGTGGSKSQHFGDGTRLSIL.

CDR3 nucleotides: TGCAGCGTAGTGACAGGGGGTTATGGCTACACCTTC. It is translated as CSVVTGGYGYTF. The chain is built from TRBV29-1 and TRBJ1-2, with TRBD1 matching over 9 bases. Per the germline V gene, CDR1 is SQVTM and CDR2 is ANQGSEA. This CDR3 has 12 amino acids. Trimming removed 6 bases from V and 5 bases from J; junction bases left unmatched: 4.

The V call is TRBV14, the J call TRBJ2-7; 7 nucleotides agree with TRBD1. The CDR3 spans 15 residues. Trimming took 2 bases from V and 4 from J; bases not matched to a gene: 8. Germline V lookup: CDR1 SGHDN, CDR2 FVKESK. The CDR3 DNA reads TGTGCCAGCAGCCAAATTCGGGACAGTCGATACGAGCAGTACTTC. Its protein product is CASSQIRDSRYEQYF. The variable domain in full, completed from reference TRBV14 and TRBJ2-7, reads EAGVTQFPSHSVIEKGQTVTLRCDPISGHDNLYWYRRVMGKEIKFLLHFVKESKQDESGMPNNRFLAERTGGTYSTLKVQPAELEDSGVYFCASSQIRDSRYEQYFGPGTRLTVT.

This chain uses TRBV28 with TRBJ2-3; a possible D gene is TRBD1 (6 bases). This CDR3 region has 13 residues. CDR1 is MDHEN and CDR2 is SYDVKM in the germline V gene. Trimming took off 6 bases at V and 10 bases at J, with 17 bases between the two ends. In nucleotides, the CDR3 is TGTGCCAGCAGGTCGACGAAGGGGGATGCGCAGTATTTT. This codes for CASRSTKGDAQYF. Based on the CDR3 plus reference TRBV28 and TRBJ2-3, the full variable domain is DVKVTQSSRYLVKRTGEKVFLECVQDMDHENMFWYRQDPGLGLRLIYFSYDVKMKEKGDIPEGYSVSREKKERFSLILESASTNQTSMYLCASRSTKGDAQYFGPGTRLTVL.

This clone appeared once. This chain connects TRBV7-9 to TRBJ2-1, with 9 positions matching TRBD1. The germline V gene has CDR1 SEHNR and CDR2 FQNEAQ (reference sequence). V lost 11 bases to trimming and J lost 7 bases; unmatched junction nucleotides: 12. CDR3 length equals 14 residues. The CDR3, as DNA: TGTGCCGGCCGATCCGGGACAGGGTTGAATGAGCAGTTCTTC. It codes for CAGRSGTGLNEQFF.

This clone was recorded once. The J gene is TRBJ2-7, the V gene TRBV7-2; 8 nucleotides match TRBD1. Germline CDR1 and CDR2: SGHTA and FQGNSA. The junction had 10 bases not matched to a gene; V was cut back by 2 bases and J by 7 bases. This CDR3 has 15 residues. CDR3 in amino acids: CASSLLKQGAGEQYF. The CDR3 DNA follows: TGTGCCAGCAGCTTACTCAAGCAGGGGGCTGGGGAGCAGTACTTC.

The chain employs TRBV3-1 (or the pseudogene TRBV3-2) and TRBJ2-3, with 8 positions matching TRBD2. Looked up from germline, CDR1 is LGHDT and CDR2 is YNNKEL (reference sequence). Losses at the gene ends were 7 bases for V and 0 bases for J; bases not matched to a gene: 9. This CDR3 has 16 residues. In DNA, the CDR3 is TGTGCCAGCACTGGCGGGGTAGCGGGGAGCACAGATACGCAGTATTTT. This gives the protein CASTGGVAGSTDTQYF.

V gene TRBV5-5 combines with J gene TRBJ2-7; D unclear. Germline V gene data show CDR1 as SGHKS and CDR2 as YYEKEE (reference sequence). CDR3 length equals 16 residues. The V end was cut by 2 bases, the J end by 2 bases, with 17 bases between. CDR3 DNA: TGTGCCAGCAGCTTAGCCGCCGAGGCCTCCGCCTACGAGCAGTACTTC. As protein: CASSLAAEASAYEQYF.

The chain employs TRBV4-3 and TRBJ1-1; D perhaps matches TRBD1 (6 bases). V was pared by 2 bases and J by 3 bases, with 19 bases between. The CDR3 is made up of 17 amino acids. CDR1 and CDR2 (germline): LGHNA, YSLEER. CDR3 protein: CASSQRTGKLWDTEAFF. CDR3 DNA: TGCGCCAGCAGCCAAAGAACAGGGAAACTATGGGACACTGAAGCTTTCTTT.